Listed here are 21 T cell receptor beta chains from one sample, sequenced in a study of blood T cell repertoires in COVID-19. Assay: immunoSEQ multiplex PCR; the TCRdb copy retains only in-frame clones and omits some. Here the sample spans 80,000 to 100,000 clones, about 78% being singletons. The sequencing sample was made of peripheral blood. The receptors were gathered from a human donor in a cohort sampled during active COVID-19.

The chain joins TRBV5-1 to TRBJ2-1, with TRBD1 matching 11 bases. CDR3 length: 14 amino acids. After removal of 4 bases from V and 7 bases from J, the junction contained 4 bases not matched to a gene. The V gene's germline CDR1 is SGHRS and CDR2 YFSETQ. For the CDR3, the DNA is TGCGCCAGCAGCCAGGACAGGGGGCTGAATGAGCAGTTCTTC. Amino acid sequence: CASSQDRGLNEQFF. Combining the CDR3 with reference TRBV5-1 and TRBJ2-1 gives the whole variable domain KAGVTQTPRYLIKTRGQQVTLSCSPISGHRSVSWYQQTPGQGLQFLFEYFSETQRNKGNFPGRFSGRQFSNSRSEMNVSTLELGDSALYLCASSQDRGLNEQFFGPGTRLTVL.

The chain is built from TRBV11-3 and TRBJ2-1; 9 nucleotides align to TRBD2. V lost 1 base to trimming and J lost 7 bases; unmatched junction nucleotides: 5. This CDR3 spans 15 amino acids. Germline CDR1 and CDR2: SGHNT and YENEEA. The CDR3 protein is CASSLGVAGVNEQFF. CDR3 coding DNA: TGTGCCAGCAGCTTAGGAGTAGCGGGAGTGAATGAGCAGTTCTTC. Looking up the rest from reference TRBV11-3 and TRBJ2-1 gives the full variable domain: EAGVVQSPRYKIIEKKQPVAFWCNPISGHNTLYWYLQNLGQGPELLIRYENEEAVDDSQLPKDRFSAERLKGVDSTLKIQPAELGDSAVYLCASSLGVAGVNEQFFGPGTRLTVL.

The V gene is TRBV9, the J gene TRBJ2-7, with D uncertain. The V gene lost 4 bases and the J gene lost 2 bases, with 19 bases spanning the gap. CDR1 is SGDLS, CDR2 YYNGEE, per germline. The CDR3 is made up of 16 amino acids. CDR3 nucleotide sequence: TGTGCCAGCAGCCCAGATACCTTGGAGATACCCTACGAGCAGTACTTC. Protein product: CASSPDTLEIPYEQYF. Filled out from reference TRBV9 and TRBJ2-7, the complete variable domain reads DSGVTQTPKHLITATGQRVTLRCSPRSGDLSVYWYQQSLDQGLQFLIQYYNGEERAKGNILERFSAQQFPDLHSELNLSSLELGDSALYFCASSPDTLEIPYEQYFGPGTRLTVT.

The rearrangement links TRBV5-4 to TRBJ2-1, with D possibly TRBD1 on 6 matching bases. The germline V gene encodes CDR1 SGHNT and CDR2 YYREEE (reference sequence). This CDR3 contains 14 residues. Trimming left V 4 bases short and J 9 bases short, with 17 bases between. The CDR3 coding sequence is TGTGCCAGCAGCGAGATAACAGGGTACGGTGAGCAGTTCTTC. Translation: CASSEITGYGEQFF. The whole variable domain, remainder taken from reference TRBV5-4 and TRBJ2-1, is ETGVTQSPTHLIKTRGQQVTLRCSSQSGHNTVSWYQQALGQGPQFIFQYYREEENGRGNFPPRFSGLQFPNYSSELNVNALELDDSALYLCASSEITGYGEQFFGPGTRLTVL.

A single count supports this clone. This CDR3 reads CASSSPGQGAQDTQYF. The CDR3 coding sequence is TGTGCCAGCAGCTCTCCGGGACAGGGGGCGCAGGATACGCAGTATTTT. This chain connects TRBV7-6 to TRBJ2-3, with 12 bases fitting TRBD1. Germline CDR1 reads SGHVS; CDR2 reads FNYEAQ. Trimming took 4 bases from V and 6 from J; bases not matched to a gene: 8. The CDR3 length is 16 residues.

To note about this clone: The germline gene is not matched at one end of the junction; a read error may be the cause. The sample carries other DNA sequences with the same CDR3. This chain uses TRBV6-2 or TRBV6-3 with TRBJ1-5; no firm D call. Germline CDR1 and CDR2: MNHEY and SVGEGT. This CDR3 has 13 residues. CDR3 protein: CASRYLSNQPQHF. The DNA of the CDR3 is TGTGCCAGCAGGTACCTTAGCAATCAGCCTCAGCATTTT.

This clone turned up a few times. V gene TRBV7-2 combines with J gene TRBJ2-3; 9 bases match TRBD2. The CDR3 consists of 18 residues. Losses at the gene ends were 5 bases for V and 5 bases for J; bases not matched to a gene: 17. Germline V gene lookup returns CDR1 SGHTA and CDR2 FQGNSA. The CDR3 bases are TGTGCCAGCAGCCGCAACCTTGCGGGGGGGCAGGGGAGAGATACGCAGTATTTT. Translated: CASSRNLAGGQGRDTQYF.

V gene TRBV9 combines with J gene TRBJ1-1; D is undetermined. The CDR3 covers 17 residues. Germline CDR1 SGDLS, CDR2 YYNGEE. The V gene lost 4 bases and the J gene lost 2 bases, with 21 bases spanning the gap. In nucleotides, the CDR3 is TGTGCCAGCAGCCCAACCGGAGGGTGGTCAGCCAACACTGAAGCTTTCTTT. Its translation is CASSPTGGWSANTEAFF.

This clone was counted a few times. The CDR3: CASKGAPEAFF. As DNA, the CDR3 is TGTGCCAGCAAAGGGGCCCCAGAGGCTTTCTTT. The chain couples TRBV2 to TRBJ1-1; tentative D call: TRBD1 (5 bases). The V end was cut by 7 bases, the J end by 11 bases, with 14 bases between. Germline V gene lookup returns CDR1 SNHLY and CDR2 FYNNEI. The CDR3 length is 11 residues. Based on the CDR3 plus reference TRBV2 and TRBJ1-1, the full variable domain is EPEVTQTPSHQVTQMGQEVILRCVPISNHLYFYWYRQILGQKVEFLVSFYNNEISEKSEIFDDQFSVERPDGSNFTLKIRSTKLEDSAMYFCASKGAPEAFFGQGTRLTVV.

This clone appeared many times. The CDR3 protein is CASSLAAIKETQYF. DNA for the CDR3: TGTGCCAGCAGCTTGGCCGCTATAAAAGAGACCCAGTACTTC. The chain combines TRBV5-6 with TRBJ2-5, with unresolved D. From germline, CDR1 is SGHDT and CDR2 YYEEEE. This CDR3 is 14 amino acids long. Deletions cut 0 bases from V and 3 bases from J, with 9 bases between.

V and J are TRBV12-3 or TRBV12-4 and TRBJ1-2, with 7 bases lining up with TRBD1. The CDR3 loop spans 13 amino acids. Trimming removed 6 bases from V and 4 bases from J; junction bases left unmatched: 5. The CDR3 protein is CASRGTEFYGYTF. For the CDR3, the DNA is TGTGCCAGCAGGGGGACAGAGTTCTATGGCTACACCTTC.

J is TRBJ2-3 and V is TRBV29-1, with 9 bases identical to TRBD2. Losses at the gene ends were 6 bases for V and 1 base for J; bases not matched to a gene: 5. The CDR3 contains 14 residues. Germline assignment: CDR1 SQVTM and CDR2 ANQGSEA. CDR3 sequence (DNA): TGCAGCGTAGCGGGGGGACGACGCACAGATACGCAGTATTTT. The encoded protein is CSVAGGRRTDTQYF.

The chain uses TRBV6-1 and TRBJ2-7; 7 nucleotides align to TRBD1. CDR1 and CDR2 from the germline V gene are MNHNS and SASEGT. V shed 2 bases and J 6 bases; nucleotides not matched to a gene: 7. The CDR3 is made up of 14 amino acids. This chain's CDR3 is CASSERQGWGEQYF. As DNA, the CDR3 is TGTGCCAGCAGTGAACGACAGGGCTGGGGCGAGCAGTACTTC.

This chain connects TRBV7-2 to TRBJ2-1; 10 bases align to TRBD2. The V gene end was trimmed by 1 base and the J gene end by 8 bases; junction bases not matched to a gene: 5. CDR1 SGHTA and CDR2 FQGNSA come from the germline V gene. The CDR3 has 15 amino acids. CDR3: CASSLGTSGTDEQFF. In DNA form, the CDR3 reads TGTGCCAGCAGCTTAGGGACTAGCGGAACTGATGAGCAGTTCTTC.

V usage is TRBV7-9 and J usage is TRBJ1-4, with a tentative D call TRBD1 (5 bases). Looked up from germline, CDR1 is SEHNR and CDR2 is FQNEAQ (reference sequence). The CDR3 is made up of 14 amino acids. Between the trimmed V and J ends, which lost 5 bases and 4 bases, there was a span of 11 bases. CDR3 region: CASSLGRGNEKLFF. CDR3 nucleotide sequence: TGTGCCAGCAGCCTGGGGAGGGGTAATGAAAAACTGTTTTTT.

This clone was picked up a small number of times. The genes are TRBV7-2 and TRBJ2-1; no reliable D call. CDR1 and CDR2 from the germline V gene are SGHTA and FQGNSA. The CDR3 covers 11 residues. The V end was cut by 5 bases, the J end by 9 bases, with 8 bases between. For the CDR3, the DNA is TGTGCCAGCAGCCCGCGCCCTGAGCAGTTCTTC. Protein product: CASSPRPEQFF. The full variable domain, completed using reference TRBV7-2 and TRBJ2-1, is GAGVSQSPSNKVTEKGKDVELRCDPISGHTALYWYRQSLGQGLEFLIYFQGNSAPDKSGLPSDRFSAERTGGSVSTLTIQRTQQEDSAVYLCASSPRPEQFFGPGTRLTVL.

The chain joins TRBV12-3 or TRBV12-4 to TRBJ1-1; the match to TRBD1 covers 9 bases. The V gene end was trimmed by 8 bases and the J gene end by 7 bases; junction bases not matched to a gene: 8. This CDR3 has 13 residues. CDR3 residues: CASGGDRAGEAFF. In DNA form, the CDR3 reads TGTGCCAGCGGGGGGGACAGGGCGGGTGAAGCTTTCTTT.

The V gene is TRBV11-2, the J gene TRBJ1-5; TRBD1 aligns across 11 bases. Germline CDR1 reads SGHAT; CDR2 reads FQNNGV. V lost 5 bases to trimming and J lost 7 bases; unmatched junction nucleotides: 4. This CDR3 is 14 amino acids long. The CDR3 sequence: CASSLGTGGQPQHF. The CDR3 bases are TGTGCCAGCAGCCTCGGGACAGGGGGACAGCCCCAGCATTTT.

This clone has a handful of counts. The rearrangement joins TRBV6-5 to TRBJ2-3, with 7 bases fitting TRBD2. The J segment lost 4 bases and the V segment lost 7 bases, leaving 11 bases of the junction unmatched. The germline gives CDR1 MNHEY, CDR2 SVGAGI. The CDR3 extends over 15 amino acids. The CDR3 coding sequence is TGTGCCAGCACAAAGAAGCGGGGTGGGGCAGATACGCAGTATTTT. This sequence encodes CASTKKRGGADTQYF.

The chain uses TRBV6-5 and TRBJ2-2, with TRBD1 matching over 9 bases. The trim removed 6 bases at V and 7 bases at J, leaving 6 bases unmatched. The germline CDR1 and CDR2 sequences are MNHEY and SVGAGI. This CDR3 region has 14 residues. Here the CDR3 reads CASSNRGLGGELFF. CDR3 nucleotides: TGTGCCAGCAGCAACAGGGGGCTCGGCGGGGAGCTGTTTTTT.

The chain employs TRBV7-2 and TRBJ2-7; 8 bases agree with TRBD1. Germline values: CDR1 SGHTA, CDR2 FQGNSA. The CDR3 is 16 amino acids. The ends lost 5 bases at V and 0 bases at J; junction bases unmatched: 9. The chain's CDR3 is CASSRRGQGSSYEQYF. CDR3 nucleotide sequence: TGTGCCAGCAGCCGCCGAGGACAGGGCAGCTCCTACGAGCAGTACTTC.